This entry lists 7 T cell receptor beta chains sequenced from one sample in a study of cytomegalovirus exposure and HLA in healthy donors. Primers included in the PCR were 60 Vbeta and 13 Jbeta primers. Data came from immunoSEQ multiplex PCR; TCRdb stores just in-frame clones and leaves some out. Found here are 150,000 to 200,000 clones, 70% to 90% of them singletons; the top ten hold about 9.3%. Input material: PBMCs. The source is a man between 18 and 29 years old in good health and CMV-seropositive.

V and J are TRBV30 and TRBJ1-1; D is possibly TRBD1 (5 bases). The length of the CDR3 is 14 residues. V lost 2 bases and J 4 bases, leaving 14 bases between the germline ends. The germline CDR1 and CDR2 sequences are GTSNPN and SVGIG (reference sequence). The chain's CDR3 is CAWSIGAGPTEAFF. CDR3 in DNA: TGTGCCTGGAGTATTGGGGCAGGGCCCACTGAAGCTTTCTTT.

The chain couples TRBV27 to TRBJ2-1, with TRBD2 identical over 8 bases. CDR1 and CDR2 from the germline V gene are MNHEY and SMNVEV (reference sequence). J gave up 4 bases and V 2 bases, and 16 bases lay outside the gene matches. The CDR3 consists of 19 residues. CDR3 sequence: CASSLRGPLLLAEYNEQFF. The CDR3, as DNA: TGTGCCAGCAGTTTACGGGGTCCCTTGCTACTAGCGGAGTACAATGAGCAGTTCTTC.

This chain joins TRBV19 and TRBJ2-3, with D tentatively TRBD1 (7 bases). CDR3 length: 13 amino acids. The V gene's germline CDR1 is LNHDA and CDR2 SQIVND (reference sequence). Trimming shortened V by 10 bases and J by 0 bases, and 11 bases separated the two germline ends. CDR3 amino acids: CATRGDSTDTQYF. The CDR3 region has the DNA TGTGCCACCAGGGGGGACAGCACAGATACGCAGTATTTT. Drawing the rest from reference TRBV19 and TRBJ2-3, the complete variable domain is DGGITQSPKYLFRKEGQNVTLSCEQNLNHDAMYWYRQDPGQGLRLIYYSQIVNDFQKGDIAEGYSVSREKKESFPLTVTSAQKNPTAFYLCATRGDSTDTQYFGPGTRLTVL.

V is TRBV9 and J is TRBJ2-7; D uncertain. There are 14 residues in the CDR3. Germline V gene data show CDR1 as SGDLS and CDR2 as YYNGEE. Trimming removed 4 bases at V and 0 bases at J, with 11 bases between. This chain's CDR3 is CASSPTESSYEQYF. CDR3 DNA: TGTGCCAGCAGCCCCACGGAGAGCTCCTACGAGCAGTACTTC.

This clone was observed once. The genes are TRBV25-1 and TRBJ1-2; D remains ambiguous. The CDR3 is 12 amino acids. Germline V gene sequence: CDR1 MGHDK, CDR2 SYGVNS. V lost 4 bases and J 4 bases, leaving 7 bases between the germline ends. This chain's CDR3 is CASSGTRYGYTF. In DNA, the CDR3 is TGTGCCAGCAGTGGTACACGCTATGGCTACACCTTC.

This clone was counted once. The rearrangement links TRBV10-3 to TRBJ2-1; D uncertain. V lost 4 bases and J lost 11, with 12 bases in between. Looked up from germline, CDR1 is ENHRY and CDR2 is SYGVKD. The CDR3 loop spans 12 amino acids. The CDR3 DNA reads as TGTGCCATCAGTGGGCAGAGTGACAAGCAGTTCTTC. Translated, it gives CAISGQSDKQFF.

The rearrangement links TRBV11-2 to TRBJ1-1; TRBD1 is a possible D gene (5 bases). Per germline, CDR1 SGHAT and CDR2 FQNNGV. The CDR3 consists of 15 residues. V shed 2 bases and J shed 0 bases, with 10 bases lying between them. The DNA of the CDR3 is TGTGCCAGCAGCTTATTGGGGCAGTTGAACACTGAAGCTTTCTTT. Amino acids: CASSLLGQLNTEAFF.